This TCR beta chain was recorded in a study of cytomegalovirus exposure and HLA in healthy donors. Germline V CDR1 and CDR2: SGHNT, YYREEE (reference sequence). Trimming took 4 bases from V and 5 from J, leaving 12 bases between them. The CDR3 is 13 residues long. The primer mix had 60 Vbeta and 13 Jbeta primers. The protocol was immunoSEQ multiplex PCR, while the TCRdb copy is restricted to in-frame clones and leaves out a portion. The data hold about 110,000 clones, with under 70% observed a single time. Points on this clone: What it binds is unknown.

Study-level points and caveats: A later analysis, which compared TCR beta chains of equal frequency, found the HLA-associated ones more clonally expanded. The likely explanation for a cluster of highly shared sequence variants was sequencing artifact. Accurate HLA-A and HLA-B prediction from TCR beta sequences was reported for most subjects. As a later analysis showed, several of the most significant clusters appeared to be linked to common viral pathogens.

This clonotype was sampled from a man aged 25-45 years in good health and CMV-seropositive. V is TRBV5-4 and J is TRBJ1-2; D possibly corresponds to TRBD1 (5 bases). Sample: PBMCs. For the CDR3, the DNA is TGTGCCAGCAGCCGGGAGGGGTCATATGGCTACACCTTC. It specifies CASSREGSYGYTF.